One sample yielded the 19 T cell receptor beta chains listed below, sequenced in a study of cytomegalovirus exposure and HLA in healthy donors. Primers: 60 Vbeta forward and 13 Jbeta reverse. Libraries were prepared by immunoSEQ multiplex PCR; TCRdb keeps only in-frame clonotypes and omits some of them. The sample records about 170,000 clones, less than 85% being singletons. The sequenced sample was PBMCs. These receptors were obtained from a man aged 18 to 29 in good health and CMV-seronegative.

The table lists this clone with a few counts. The CDR3 bases are TGTGCCAGCAGGGTCGGGCGGGAGGCCTTCTACGAGCAGTACTTC. This codes for CASRVGREAFYEQYF. The V and J genes are TRBV6-1 and TRBJ2-7; TRBD2 agrees at 8 bases. CDR1 is MNHNS and CDR2 is SASEGT in the germline V gene. After removal of 6 bases from V and 3 bases from J, the junction contained 10 bases not matched to a gene. There are 15 residues in the CDR3.

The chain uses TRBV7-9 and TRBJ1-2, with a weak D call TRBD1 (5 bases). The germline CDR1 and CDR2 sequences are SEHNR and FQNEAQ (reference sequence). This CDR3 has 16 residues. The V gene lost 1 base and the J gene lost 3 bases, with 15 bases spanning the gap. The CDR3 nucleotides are TGTGCCAGCAGCTTAGTCCTCGGAGGGGCCTACTATGGCTACACCTTC. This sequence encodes CASSLVLGGAYYGYTF.

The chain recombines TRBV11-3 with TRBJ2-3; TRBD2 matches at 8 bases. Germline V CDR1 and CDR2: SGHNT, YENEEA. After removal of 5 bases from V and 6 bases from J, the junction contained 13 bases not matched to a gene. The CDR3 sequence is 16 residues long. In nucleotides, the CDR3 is TGTGCCAGCAGCCAAGTAGCGGGACCCCTCACGGATACGCAGTATTTT. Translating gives CASSQVAGPLTDTQYF.

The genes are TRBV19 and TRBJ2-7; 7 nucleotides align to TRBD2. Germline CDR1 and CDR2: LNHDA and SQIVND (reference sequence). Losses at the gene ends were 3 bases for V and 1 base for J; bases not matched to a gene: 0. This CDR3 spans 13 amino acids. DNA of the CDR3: TGTGCCAGTAGTATCGGGGGGTCCTACGAGCAGTACTTC. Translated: CASSIGGSYEQYF.

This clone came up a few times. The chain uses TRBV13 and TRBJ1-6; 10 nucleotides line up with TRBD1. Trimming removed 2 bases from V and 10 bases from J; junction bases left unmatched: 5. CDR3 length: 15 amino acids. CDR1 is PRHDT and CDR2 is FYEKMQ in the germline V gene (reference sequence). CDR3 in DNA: TGTGCCAGCAGCTTATGGGGACAGGGGAGCTCACCCCTCCACTTT. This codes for CASSLWGQGSSPLHF.

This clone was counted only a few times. The CDR3 DNA is TGTGCCAGTACCATAGCGGGAGGGCCCACAGATACGCAGTATTTT. This translates into CASTIAGGPTDTQYF. V usage is TRBV28 and J usage is TRBJ2-3; the match to TRBD2 covers 11 bases. The CDR3 sequence is 15 residues long. Germline-derived CDR1 and CDR2 are MDHEN and SYDVKM. The V and J ends lost 9 bases and 2 bases, in that order; junction bases with no gene match: 7.

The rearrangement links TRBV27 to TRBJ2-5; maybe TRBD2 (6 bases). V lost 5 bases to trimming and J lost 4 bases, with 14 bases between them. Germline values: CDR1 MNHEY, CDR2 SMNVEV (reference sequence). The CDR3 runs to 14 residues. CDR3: CASSPWTIRETQYF. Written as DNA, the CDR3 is TGTGCCAGCAGTCCCTGGACTATTCGAGAGACCCAGTACTTC.

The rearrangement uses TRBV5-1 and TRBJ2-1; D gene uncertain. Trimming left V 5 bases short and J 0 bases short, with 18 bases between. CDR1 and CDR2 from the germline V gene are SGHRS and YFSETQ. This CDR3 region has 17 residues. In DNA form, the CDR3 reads TGCGCCAGCAGTCTTAGGAATACGGGTAACTCCTACAATGAGCAGTTCTTC. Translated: CASSLRNTGNSYNEQFF.

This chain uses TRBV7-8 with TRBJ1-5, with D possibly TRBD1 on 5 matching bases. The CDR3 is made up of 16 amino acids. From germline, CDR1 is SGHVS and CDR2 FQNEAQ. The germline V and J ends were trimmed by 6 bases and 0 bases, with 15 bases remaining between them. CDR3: CASSQDPGISNQPQHF. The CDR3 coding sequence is TGTGCCAGCAGTCAAGACCCAGGGATTAGCAATCAGCCCCAGCATTTT.

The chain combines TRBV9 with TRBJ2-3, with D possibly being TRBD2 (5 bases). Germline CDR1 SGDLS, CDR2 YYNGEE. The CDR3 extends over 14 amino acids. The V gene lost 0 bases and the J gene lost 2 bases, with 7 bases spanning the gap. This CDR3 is CASSVAGSTDTQYF. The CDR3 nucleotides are TGTGCCAGCAGCGTAGCGGGATCCACAGATACGCAGTATTTT.

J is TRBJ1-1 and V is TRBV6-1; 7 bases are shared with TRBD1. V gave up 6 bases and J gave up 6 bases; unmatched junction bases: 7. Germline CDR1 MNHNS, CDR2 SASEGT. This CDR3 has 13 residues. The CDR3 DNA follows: TGTGCCAGCAGCCCAGGGGGGTTGGCTGAAGCTTTCTTT. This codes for CASSPGGLAEAFF.

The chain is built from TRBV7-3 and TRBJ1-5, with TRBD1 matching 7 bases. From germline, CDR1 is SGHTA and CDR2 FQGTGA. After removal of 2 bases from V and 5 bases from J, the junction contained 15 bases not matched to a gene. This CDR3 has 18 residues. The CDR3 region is CASSLLVRGVRGDQPQHF. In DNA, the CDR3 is TGTGCCAGCAGCTTACTTGTCAGGGGAGTCAGGGGGGATCAGCCCCAGCATTTT.

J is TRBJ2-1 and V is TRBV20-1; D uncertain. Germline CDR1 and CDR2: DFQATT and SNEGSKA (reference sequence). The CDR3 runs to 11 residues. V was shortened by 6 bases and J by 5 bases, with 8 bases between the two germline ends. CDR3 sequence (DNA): TGCAGTGCCGAACTGGACAATGAGCAGTTCTTC. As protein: CSAELDNEQFF.

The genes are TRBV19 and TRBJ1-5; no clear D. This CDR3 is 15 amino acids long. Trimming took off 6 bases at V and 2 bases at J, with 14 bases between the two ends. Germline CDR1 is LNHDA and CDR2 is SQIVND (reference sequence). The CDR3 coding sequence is TGTGCCAGTAGAAGACGGAGAGCGGGCAATCAGCCCCAGCATTTT. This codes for CASRRRRAGNQPQHF.

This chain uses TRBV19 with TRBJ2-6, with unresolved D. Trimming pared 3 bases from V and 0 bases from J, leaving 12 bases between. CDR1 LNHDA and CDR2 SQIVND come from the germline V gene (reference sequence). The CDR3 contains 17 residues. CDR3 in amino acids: CASSIPLRVSGANVLTF. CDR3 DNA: TGTGCCAGTAGTATCCCCCTCCGGGTCTCTGGGGCCAACGTCCTGACTTTC.

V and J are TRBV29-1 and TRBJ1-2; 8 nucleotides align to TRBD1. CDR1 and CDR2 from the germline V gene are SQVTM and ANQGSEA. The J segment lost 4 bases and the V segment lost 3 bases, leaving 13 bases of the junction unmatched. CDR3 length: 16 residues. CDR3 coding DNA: TGCAGCGTTGATTACCCTGGGACAGGAGGGACCTATGGCTACACCTTC. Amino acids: CSVDYPGTGGTYGYTF.

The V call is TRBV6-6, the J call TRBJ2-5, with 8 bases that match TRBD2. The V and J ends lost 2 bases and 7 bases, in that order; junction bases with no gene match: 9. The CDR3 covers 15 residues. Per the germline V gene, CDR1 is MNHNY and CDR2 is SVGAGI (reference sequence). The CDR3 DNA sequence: TGTGCCAGCAGTTACGACGGGGGGGCCGTCGCGACCCAGTACTTC. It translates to CASSYDGGAVATQYF.

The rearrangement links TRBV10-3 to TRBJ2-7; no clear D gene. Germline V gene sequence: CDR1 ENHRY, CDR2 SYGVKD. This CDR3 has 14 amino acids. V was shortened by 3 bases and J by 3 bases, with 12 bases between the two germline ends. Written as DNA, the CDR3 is TGTGCCATCAGTGATGTAGTTGTCGGCTACGAGCAGTACTTC. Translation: CAISDVVVGYEQYF.

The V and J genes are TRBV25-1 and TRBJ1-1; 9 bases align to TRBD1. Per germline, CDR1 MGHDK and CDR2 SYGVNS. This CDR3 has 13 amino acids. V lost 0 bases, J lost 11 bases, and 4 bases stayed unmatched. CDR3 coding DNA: TGTGCCAGCAGTGAATACCGTGGGACAGGGGCTTTCTTT. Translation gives CASSEYRGTGAFF.